The 15 T cell receptor beta chains below all came from one sample that was sequenced in a study of CD8+ T cells in alopecia areata. Sequencing used cDNA as its template, made by extracting RNA and reverse transcribing it. Data came from immunoSEQ multiplex PCR; TCRdb stores just in-frame clones and leaves some out. The sample includes around 100,000 clones, none of them occurring once. Sequencing was done on a sample of lesional skin. The receptors originated from a C3H/HeJ mouse with alopecia areata. The strain's MHC haplotype is H2-k.

This clone was found a few times. Any gene name here is a mouse gene name. The CDR3 bases that were read are TGTGCCAGCAGACGGACTGGGGGGGCGCAGGCT. Translating gives CASRRTGGAQA. The full CDR3 sequence reads CASRRTGGAQAEQFF. The chain couples TRBV19 to TRBJ2-1; 13 bases are shared with TRBD2. Read sequence stops 4 residues before the CDR3 end, and the germline J gene provides the missing end. The CDR3 has 15 residues. Germline V gene lookup returns CDR1 FNHDT and CDR2 SITEND (reference sequence).

This clone appeared many times. Germline and genes: mouse. Coverage ceases 4 residues before the CDR3 finishes, and the germline J gene fills in the end. The chain combines TRBV1 with TRBJ2-1; no reliable D call. The CDR3 contains 14 residues. Per germline, CDR1 NSQYPW and CDR2 LRSPGD (reference sequence). Trimming cost V 1 base and J 6 bases, with 10 bases left between them. CDR3 region: CTCSAGGSGAEQFF. CDR3 DNA, as far as it was read: TGCACCTGCAGTGCAGGGGGATCGGGTGCT.

Details on this clone: The germline and genes are mouse ones. The covered CDR3 bases are TGTGCCAGCAGATCAATTTCCAACGAA. Residues: CASRSISNE. In full, the CDR3 reads CASRSISNERLFF. The chain is built from TRBV13-3 and TRBJ1-4; no firm D call. With the read ending 4 residues before the CDR3 end, the germline J gene is used to fill in that end. Germline CDR1 reads NNHDY; CDR2 reads SYVADS. The CDR3 is made up of 13 amino acids. Trimming stripped 5 bases from V and 0 bases from J, with 5 bases between.

As for this clone: Genes here carry mouse names. Sequencing ends 4 residues short of the CDR3 end; the germline J gene provides the rest. This chain uses TRBV13-3 with TRBJ2-5, with a weak D call TRBD1 (5 bases). The CDR3 length is 16 residues. In germline, CDR1 is NNHDY, CDR2 SYVADS. Trimming took off 4 bases at V and 0 bases at J, with 15 bases between the two ends. This chain's CDR3 is CASSPDSFGNQDTQYF. CDR3 bases read: TGTGCCAGCAGTCCCGACAGTTTCGGGAACCAAGAC.

For this clone: The listed genes are named as in mouse. The read falls 4 residues short of the CDR3 end, and the missing part is taken from the germline J gene. V usage is TRBV13-2 and J usage is TRBJ2-5; 8 nucleotides line up with TRBD2. The CDR3 has 16 amino acids. Germline assignment: CDR1 NNHNN and CDR2 SYGAGS (reference sequence). The CDR3 sequence is CASGDPWGAEEDTQYF. CDR3 DNA, as far as it was read: TGTGCCAGCGGTGATCCCTGGGGGGCTGAGGAAGAC.

With regard to this clone: Gene and germline names: mouse. Coverage ceases 4 residues before the CDR3 finishes, and the germline J gene fills in the end. The chain is built from TRBV13-1 and TRBJ2-7, with 9 nucleotides matching TRBD2. The CDR3 extends over 12 amino acids. CDR1 is NSHNY, CDR2 SYGAGN, per germline. The CDR3 reads CASKDWGDEQYF. The part of the CDR3 DNA that was read is TGTGCCAGCAAGGACTGGGGTGAT.

This clone showed up many times. Gene names and germline match the mouse. From the germline J gene comes the end of the CDR3, since the read stops 4 residues before it. The V gene is TRBV13-3, the J gene TRBJ2-7; D possibly corresponds to TRBD2 (6 bases). Per the germline V gene, CDR1 is NNHDY and CDR2 is SYVADS. This CDR3 has 12 amino acids. Incomplete CDR3 DNA: TGTGCCAGCAGGTTGGGGGTGGAT. It is translated as CASRLGVD. The full CDR3 is CASRLGVDEQYF.

This clone has a handful of counts. Genes and germline are mouse. The observed sequence ends 4 residues before the CDR3 terminus, with the missing tail filled in from the germline J gene. The genes are TRBV13-1 and TRBJ1-2; maybe TRBD1 (5 bases). The length of the CDR3 is 13 residues. The germline gives CDR1 NSHNY, CDR2 SYGAGN. V shed 2 bases and J shed 4 bases, with 9 bases lying between them. CDR3 sequence reads: CASSDRRGSDYTF. Partial CDR3 DNA: TGTGCCAGCAGTGACAGGAGGGGCTCC.

Concerning this clone itself: Genes here carry mouse names. The read terminates 4 residues before the CDR3 end, so the remaining end is supplied by the germline J gene. This sequence joins TRBV1 and TRBJ2-5, with 11 bases lining up with TRBD2. This CDR3 is built from 17 residues. V shed 3 bases and J 2 bases; nucleotides not matched to a gene: 7. Germline loops: CDR1 NSQYPW, CDR2 LRSPGD (reference sequence). This CDR3 is CTCSATGDWGTQDTQYF. The covered CDR3 bases are TGCACCTGCAGTGCGACGGGGGACTGGGGGACCCAAGAC.

Comment on this clone: Gene names refer to mouse genes. The sequenced fragment ends 4 residues before the CDR3 boundary, so the rest is inferred from the germline J gene. This chain joins TRBV5 and TRBJ2-7; 10 nucleotides agree with TRBD1. Germline values: CDR1 LGHNA, CDR2 YNLKQL (reference sequence). The CDR3 length is 14 residues. The CDR3 loop is CASSPPGQGYEQYF. The CDR3 DNA, read in part, is TGTGCCAGCAGCCCTCCGGGACAGGGGTAT.

With respect to this clone: Mouse names are used for the genes. The read terminates 4 residues before the CDR3 end, so the remaining end is supplied by the germline J gene. This rearrangement joins TRBV1 to TRBJ1-4; 12 nucleotides agree with TRBD1. The V and J ends lost 0 bases and 6 bases, in that order; junction bases with no gene match: 5. Per germline, CDR1 NSQYPW and CDR2 LRSPGD (reference sequence). This CDR3 is built from 17 residues. The sequenced part of the CDR3 DNA is TGCACCTGCAGTGCAGATCCCGGGACAGGGGGCGACGAA. Protein sequence: CTCSADPGTGGDE. The complete CDR3 reads CTCSADPGTGGDERLFF.

Concerning this clone itself: Mouse gene names apply. The CDR3 DNA, read in part, is TGTGCCAGCGGTGACAAATACTCCTAT. This sequence encodes CASGDKYSY. In full, the CDR3 is CASGDKYSYEQYF. The chain combines TRBV13-2 with TRBJ2-7; D ambiguous. The CDR3 end is not reached by the read, which stops 4 residues before it; the germline J gene fills it in. Germline V gene sequence: CDR1 NNHNN, CDR2 SYGAGS (reference sequence). The V end lost 2 bases, the J end lost 0 bases, and 6 bases lay between the germline ends. This CDR3 is 13 amino acids long.

Ten or more counts support this clone. DNA and listed protein disagree at residue 8, so the protein shown here was translated from the DNA. Mouse gene names and germline throughout. The sequenced fragment ends 3 residues before the CDR3 boundary, so the rest is inferred from the germline J gene. The V gene is TRBV13-3, the J gene TRBJ1-3, with D possibly being TRBD1 (6 bases). CDR1 is NNHDY, CDR2 SYVADS, per germline. The CDR3 totals 11 residues. The CDR3 loop reads CASSDDRALYF. The sequenced part of the CDR3 DNA is TGTGCCAGCAGTGATGACAGGGCG.

On this clone: Genes and germline come from the mouse. The read stops 4 residues short of the end of the CDR3; the missing end is completed from the germline J gene. This sequence joins TRBV13-3 and TRBJ2-2, with D possibly matching TRBD1 (6 bases). The CDR3 is 14 residues long. Germline lookup yields CDR1 NNHDY and CDR2 SYVADS. V was clipped by 4 bases and J by 4 bases, with 11 bases between them. CDR3 bases read: TGTGCCAGCAGTTTTCAGGGGAGCACCGGG. Amino acid sequence: CASSFQGSTG. The entire CDR3 sequence reads CASSFQGSTGQLYF. The variable domain in full, with the rest retrieved from reference TRBV13-3 and TRBJ2-2, is EAAVTQSPRSKVAVTGGKVTLSCHQTNNHDYMYWYRQDTGHGLRLIHYSYVADSTEKGDIPDGYKASRPSQENFSLILELASLSQTAVYFCASSFQGSTGQLYFGEGSKLTVL.

This clone was seen ten or more times. The protein given in TCRdb and the translation of the DNA differ at residue 10, and the sequence presented here derives from the DNA. All gene names here are mouse names. With the read ending 3 residues before the CDR3 end, the germline J gene is used to fill in that end. The chain carries TRBV1 and TRBJ1-3; a weak D match, TRBD1 (6 bases). This CDR3 region has 13 residues. The germline V gene has CDR1 NSQYPW and CDR2 LRSPGD (reference sequence). The CDR3 loop is CTCSAGEGGTLYF. The sequenced CDR3 bases are TGCACCTGCAGTGCAGGGGAAGGGGGTACG. The complete variable domain, with remaining parts taken from reference TRBV1 and TRBJ1-3, reads VTLLEQNPRWRLVPRGQAVNLRCILKNSQYPWMSWYQQDLQKQLQWLFTLRSPGDKEVKSLPGADYLATRVTDTELRLQVANMSQGRTLYCTCSAGEGGTLYFGEGSRLIVV.